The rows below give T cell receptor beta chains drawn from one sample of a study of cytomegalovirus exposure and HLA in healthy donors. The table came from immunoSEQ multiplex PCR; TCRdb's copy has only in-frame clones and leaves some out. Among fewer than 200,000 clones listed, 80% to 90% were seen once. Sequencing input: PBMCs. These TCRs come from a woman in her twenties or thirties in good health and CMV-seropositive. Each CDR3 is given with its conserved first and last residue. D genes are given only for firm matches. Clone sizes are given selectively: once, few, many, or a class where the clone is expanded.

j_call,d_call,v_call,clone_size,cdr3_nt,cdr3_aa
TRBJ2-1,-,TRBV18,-,TGTGCCAGCTCAATGTCGGGACACCCTGGGGATGAGCAGTTCTTC,CASSMSGHPGDEQFF
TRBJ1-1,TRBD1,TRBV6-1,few,TGTGCCAGCAACAGGGACAGGGTGGACACTGAAGCTTTCTTT,CASNRDRVDTEAFF
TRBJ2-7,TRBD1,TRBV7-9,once,TGTGCCAGCAGCCAAATAACAGGGGTTCGCGAGCAGTACTTC,CASSQITGVREQYF
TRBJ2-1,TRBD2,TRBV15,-,TGTGCCACCAGCAGCGGACTAGCGGTTTACAATGAGCAGTTCTTC,CATSSGLAVYNEQFF
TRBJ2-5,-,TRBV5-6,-,TGTGCCAGCAGCTTTGGAATGCGGGGCTCCGGGGAGACCCAGTACTTC,CASSFGMRGSGETQYF
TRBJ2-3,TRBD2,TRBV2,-,TGTGCCAGCAGTGTCCAGGACGGGGGGATTAGGCAGTATTTT,CASSVQDGGIRQYF
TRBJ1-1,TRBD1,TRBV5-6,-,TGTGCCAGCAGCTTCAGGGGGCTAGGCACTGAAGCTTTCTTT,CASSFRGLGTEAFF
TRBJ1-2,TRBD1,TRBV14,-,TGTGCCAGCAGCCTCAGGGGGACCTATGGCTACACCTTC,CASSLRGTYGYTF
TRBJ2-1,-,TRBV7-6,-,TGTGCCAGCAGCTTGTCGGGACAAGTAAATGAGCAGTTCTTC,CASSLSGQVNEQFF
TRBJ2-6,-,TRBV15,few,TGTGCCACCAGCCCGCGGGACTCCGGCTCTGGGGCCAACGTCCTGACTTTC,CATSPRDSGSGANVLTF
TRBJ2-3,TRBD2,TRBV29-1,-,TGCAGCGTTGAAGACGCGGGAGGGACAGATACGCAGTATTTT,CSVEDAGGTDTQYF
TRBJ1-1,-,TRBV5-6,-,TGTGCCAGCACCCGGCCGGGGGGAAACACTGAAGCTTTCTTT,CASTRPGGNTEAFF
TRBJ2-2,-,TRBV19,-,TGTGCCAGTAGTCCCGACAGAGCACCTACCGGGGAGCTGTTTTTT,CASSPDRAPTGELFF
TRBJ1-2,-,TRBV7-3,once,TGTGCCAGCAGCCCCTCCGGAGGGAGCGGCTACACCTTC,CASSPSGGSGYTF
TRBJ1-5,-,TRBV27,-,TGTGCCAGCAGTTTATTCCGACAGGTTAATCAGCCCCAGCATTTT,CASSLFRQVNQPQHF
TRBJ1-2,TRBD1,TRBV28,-,TGTGCCAGCAGTCTCTCAGGGGGCGCGGATGGCTACACCTTC,CASSLSGGADGYTF
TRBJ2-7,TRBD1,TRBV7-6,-,TGTGCCAGCAGCCGGAGGGACAGGGGAGAGCAGTACTTC,CASSRRDRGEQYF
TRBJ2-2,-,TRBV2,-,TGTGCCAGCAACCAGGAGAGGGATGGGAACGGGGAGCTGTTTTTT,CASNQERDGNGELFF
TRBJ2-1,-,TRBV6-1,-,TGTGCCAGCAGGTTGGGACACTACAATGAGCAGTTCTTC,CASRLGHYNEQFF
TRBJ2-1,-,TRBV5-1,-,TGCGCCAGCAGCTTGCTCGGGACACCACAGTTCTTC,CASSLLGTPQFF
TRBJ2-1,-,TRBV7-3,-,TGTGCCAGCAGCCGTATGGGAGGAGACAATGAGCAGTTCTTC,CASSRMGGDNEQFF
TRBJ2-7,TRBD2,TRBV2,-,TGTGCCAGCAGCGGACGGTCGGGGGGGTCCTACGAGCAGTACTTC,CASSGRSGGSYEQYF